This T cell receptor beta chain came from a study of T cell responses to AZD1222 COVID-19 vaccine. The CDR3 loop spans 18 amino acids. TCRdb keeps only in-frame clones here, not all; method: immunoSEQ multiplex PCR. The sample contains fewer than 150,000 clones, 90% of which appear only once. This chain links TRBV21-1 with TRBJ1-5; whether TRBD1, the table's D call, matches the DNA was not checked. TRBV21-1 constitutes a pseudogene. This specimen was peripheral blood, taken on day 0 of AZD1222 vaccination. The clonotype was recovered from an adult in good health. CDR3 in DNA: TGTGCCAGCAGCAAATCAAGGTTGGCAGGGGGCTTCCATCAGCCCCAGCATTTT. Translation: CASSKSRLAGGFHQPQHF.